This TCR beta chain was identified during a study of blood T cells in healthy people across ages. Broader study findings: Researchers said unsorted PBMCs prevented a conclusive naive versus antigen-experienced comparison. It was the long-lived donors that had more naive CD4+ cells and higher diversity than aged donors. TCR beta diversity, measured per million T cells, fell in a roughly linear way with age.

With a J-beta primer mix and a sample-barcoded 5' primer, a second PCR ran about 7 to 12 cycles. TCRdb reanalysed the 5' RACE reads using MiXCR and keeps one entry per CDR3 protein. The data show about 800,000 distinct CDR3 sequences, roughly 64% seen once. There are 19 residues in the CDR3. CDR1 and CDR2 (germline): MDHEN, SYDVKM. Sample donors were healthy Caucasian individuals that came from Russia, aged 6 to 90. This clonotype was counted between two and nine times. Antigen: not known. A single base separates this from a much larger clone, so it may be a read error. The chain employs TRBV28 and TRBJ2-1, with 9 bases aligning to TRBD2. The DNA end favors TRBJ2-7, so the J call may be wrong. The TCR originated in a young man in good health. Sample: blood. In DNA, the CDR3 is TGTGCCAGCAGTTTGCTGCGGGAACCAAGCGGGAGGACGAACAATGAGCAGTACTTC. This codes for CASSLLREPSGRTNNEQYF.